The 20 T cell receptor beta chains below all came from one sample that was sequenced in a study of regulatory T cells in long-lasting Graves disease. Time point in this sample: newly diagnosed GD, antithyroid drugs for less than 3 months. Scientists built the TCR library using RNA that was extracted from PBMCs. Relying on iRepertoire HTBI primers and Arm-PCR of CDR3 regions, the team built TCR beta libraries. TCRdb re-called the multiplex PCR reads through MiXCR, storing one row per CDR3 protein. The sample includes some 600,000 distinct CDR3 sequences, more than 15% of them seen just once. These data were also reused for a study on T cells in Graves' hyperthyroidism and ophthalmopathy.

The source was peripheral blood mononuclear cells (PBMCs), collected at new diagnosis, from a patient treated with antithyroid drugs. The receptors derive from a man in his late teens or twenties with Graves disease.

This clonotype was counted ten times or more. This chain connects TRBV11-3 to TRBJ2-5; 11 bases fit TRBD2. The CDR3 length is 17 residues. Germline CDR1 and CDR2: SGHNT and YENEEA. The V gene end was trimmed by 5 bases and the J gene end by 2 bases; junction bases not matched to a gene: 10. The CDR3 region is CASSRGLAGGLQETQYF. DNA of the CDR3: TGTGCCAGCAGCCGCGGTTTAGCGGGAGGGCTTCAAGAGACCCAGTACTTC. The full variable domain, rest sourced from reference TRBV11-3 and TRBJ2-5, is EAGVVQSPRYKIIEKKQPVAFWCNPISGHNTLYWYLQNLGQGPELLIRYENEEAVDDSQLPKDRFSAERLKGVDSTLKIQPAELGDSAVYLCASSRGLAGGLQETQYFGPGTRLLVL.

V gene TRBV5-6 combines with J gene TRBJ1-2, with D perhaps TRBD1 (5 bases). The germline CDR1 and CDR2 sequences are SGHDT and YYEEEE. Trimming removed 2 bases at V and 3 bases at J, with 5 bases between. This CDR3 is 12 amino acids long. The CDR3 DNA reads TGTGCCAGCAGCTTCAGGGACTATGGCTACACCTTC. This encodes CASSFRDYGYTF.

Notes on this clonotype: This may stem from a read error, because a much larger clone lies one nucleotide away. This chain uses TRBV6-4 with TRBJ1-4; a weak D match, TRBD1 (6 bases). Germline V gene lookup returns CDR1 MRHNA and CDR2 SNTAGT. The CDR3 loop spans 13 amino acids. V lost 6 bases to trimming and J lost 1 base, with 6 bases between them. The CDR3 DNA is TGTGCCAGCAGCAGGGGAACTAATGAAAAACTGTTTTTT. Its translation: CASSRGTNEKLFF.

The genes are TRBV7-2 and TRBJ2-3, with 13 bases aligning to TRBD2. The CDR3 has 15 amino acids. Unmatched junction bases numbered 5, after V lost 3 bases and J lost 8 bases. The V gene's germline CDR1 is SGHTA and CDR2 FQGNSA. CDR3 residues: CASSFRTSGSGTQYF. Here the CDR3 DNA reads TGTGCCAGCAGCTTCCGGACTAGCGGGAGTGGTACGCAGTATTTT. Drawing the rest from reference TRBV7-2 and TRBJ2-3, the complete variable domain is GAGVSQSPSNKVTEKGKDVELRCDPISGHTALYWYRQSLGQGLEFLIYFQGNSAPDKSGLPSDRFSAERTGGSVSTLTIQRTQQEDSAVYLCASSFRTSGSGTQYFGPGTRLTVL.

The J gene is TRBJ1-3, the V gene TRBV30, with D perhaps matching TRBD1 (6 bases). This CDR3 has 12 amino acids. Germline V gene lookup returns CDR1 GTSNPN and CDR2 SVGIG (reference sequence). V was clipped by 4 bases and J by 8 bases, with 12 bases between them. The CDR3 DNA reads TGTGCCTGGATGACAGGTGGCTACACCATATATTTT. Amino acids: CAWMTGGYTIYF.

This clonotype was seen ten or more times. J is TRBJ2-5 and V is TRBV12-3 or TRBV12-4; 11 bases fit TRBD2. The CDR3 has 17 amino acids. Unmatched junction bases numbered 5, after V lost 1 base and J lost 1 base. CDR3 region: CASSLGLAGGFQETQYF. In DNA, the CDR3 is TGTGCCAGCAGTTTAGGGCTAGCGGGAGGTTTCCAAGAGACCCAGTACTTC.

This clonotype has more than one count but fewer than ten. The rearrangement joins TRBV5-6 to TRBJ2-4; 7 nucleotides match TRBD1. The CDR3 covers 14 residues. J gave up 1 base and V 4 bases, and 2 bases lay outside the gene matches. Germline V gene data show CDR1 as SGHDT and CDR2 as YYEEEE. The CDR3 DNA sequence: TGTGCCAGCAGCGTGACAGGGGCCAAAAACATTCAGTACTTC. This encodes CASSVTGAKNIQYF.

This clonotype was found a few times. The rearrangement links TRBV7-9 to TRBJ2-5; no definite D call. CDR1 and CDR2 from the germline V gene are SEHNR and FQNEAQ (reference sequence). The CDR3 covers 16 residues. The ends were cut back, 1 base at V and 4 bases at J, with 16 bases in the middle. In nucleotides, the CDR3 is TGTGCCAGCAGCTTAGTCGTCGGGCCGATAGGAGAGACCCAGTACTTC. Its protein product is CASSLVVGPIGETQYF.

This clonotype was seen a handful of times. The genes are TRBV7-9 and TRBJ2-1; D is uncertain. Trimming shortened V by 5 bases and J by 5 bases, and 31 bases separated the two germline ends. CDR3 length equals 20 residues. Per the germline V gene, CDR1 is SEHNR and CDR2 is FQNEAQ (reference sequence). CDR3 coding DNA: TGTGCCAGCAGCCCCCGCTTCGGCAGTGGACCCTCTCTCGTGGACAATGAGCAGTTCTTC. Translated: CASSPRFGSGPSLVDNEQFF.

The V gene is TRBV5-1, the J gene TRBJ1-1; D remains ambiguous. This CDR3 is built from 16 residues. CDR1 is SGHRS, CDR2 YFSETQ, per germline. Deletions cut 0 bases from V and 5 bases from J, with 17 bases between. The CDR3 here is CASSLEGVDRETEAFF. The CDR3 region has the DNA TGCGCCAGCAGCTTGGAAGGTGTGGATCGGGAGACTGAAGCTTTCTTT.

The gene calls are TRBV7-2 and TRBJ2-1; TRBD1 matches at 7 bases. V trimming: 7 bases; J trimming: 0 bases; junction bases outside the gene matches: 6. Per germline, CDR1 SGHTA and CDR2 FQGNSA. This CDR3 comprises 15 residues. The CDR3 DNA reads TGTGCCAGCACGCGACAGGGAAGCTCCTACAATGAGCAGTTCTTC. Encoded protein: CASTRQGSSYNEQFF.

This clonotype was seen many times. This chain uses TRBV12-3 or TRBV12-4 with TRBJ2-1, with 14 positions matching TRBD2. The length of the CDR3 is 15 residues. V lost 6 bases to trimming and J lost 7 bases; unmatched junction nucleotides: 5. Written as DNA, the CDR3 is TGTGCCAGCAGGTCACGGACTAGCGGGGGGAATGAGCAGTTCTTC. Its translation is CASRSRTSGGNEQFF.

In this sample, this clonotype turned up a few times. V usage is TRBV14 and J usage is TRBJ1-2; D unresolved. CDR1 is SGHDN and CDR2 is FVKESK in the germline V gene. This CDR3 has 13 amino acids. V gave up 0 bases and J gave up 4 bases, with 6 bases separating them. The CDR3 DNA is TGTGCCAGCAGCCAAGAGGGCGGCTATGGCTACACCTTC. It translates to CASSQEGGYGYTF.

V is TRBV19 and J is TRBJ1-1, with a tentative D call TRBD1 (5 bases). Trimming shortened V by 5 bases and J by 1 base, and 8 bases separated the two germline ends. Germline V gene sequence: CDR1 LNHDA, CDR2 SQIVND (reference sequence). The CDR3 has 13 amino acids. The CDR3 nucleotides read TGTGCCAGTAGTGCAACAGGGAACACTGAAGCTTTCTTT. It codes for CASSATGNTEAFF.

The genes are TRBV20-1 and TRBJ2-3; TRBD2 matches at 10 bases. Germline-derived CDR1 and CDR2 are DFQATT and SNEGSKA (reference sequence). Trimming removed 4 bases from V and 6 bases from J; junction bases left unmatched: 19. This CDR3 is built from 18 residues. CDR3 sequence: CSATSGRGWGGPIDTQYF. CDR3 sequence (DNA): TGCAGTGCTACTAGCGGGAGAGGATGGGGAGGGCCGATTGATACGCAGTATTTT.

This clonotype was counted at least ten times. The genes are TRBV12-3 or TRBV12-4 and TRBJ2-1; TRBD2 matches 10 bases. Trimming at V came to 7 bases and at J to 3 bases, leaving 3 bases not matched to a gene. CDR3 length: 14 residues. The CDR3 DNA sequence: TGTGCCAGCACCGGGACTAGCGTCTACAATGAGCAGTTCTTC. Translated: CASTGTSVYNEQFF.

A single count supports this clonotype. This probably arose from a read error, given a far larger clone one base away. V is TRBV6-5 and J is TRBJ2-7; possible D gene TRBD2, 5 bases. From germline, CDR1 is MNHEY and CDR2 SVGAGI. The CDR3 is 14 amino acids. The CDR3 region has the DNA TGTGCCAGCAGCTACAGTGGGAGCTCCTACGGGCAGTACTTC. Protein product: CASSYSGSSYGQYF.

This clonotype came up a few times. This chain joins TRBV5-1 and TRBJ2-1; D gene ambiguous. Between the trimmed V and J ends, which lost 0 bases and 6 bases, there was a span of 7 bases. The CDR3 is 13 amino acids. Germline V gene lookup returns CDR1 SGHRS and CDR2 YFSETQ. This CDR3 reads CASSLVIGNEQFF. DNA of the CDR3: TGCGCCAGCAGCTTGGTGATAGGCAATGAGCAGTTCTTC.

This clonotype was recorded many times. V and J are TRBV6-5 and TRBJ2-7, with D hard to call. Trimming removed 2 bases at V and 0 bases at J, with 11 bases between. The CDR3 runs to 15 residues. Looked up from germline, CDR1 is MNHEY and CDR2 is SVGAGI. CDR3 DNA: TGTGCCAGCAGTTACGGCCCACAGAGCTCCTACGAGCAGTACTTC. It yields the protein CASSYGPQSSYEQYF.

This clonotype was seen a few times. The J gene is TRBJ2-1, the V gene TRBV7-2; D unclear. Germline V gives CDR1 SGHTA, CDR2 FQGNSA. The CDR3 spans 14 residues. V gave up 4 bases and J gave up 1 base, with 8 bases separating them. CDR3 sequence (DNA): TGTGCCAGCAGCTATGGCGGATCCTACAATGAGCAGTTCTTC. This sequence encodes CASSYGGSYNEQFF.